This T cell receptor (beta chain) was sequenced during a study of T cells after yellow fever vaccination. Study context: Fractions low in cell number were prepared with SMART-Seq v4 Ultra Low Input. Whole-study findings and limits: The booster saw the reappearance of most primary-vaccination clones (around 96% CD4, roughly 90% CD8). Some clonotypes, a small share, were shared between CD4 and CD8 compartments.

The table lists this clonotype with a few counts. What it binds is not known. TCRdb re-called the 5' RACE reads through MiXCR, storing one row per CDR3 protein. The sample lists some 350,000 distinct CDR3 sequences, about 6.2% occurring once. The germline V and J ends were trimmed by 4 bases and 1 base, with 5 bases remaining between them. CDR3 size: 13 residues. Germline V gene lookup returns CDR1 SGHVS and CDR2 FQNEAQ. The clonotype comes from a man younger than 45 who received the YFV17D yellow fever vaccine. The rearrangement joins TRBV7-8 to TRBJ1-5; no clear D gene. The sample was PBMCs, taken 5 days after the yellow fever booster vaccination. DNA of the CDR3: TGTGCCAGCAGCTCGGTCAGCAATCAGCCCCAGCATTTT. It encodes CASSSVSNQPQHF.